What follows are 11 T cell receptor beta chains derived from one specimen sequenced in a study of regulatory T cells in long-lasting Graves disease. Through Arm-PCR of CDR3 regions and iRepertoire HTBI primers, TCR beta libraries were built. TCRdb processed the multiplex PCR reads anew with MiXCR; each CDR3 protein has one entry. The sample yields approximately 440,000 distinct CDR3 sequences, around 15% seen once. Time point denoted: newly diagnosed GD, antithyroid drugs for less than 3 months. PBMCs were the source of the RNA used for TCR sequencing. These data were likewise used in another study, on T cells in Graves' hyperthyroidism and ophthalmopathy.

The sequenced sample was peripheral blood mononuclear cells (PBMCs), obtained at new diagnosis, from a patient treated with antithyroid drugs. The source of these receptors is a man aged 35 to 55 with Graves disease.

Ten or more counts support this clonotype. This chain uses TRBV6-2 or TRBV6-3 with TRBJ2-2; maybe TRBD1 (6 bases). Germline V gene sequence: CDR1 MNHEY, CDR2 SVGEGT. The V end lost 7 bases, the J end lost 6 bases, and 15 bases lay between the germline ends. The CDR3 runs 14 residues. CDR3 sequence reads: CASIGQLRPGELFF. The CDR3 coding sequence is TGTGCCAGCATTGGACAGCTCCGCCCCGGGGAGCTGTTTTTT.

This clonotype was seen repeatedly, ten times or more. The DNA of the CDR3 is TGTGCCAGCAGACCGCCCCCCCAGGGCGTGGCTTTCTTT. Its protein is CASRPPPQGVAFF. The chain joins TRBV12-3 or TRBV12-4 to TRBJ1-1; D is possibly TRBD1 (5 bases). CDR3 length: 13 residues. Trimming took off 6 bases at V and 11 bases at J, with 19 bases between the two ends.

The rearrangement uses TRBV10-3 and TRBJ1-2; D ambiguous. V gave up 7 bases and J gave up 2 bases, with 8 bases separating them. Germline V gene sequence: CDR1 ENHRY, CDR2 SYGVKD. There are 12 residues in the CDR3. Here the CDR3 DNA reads TGTGCCATCAATAAGGACAACTATGGCTACACCTTC. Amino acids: CAINKDNYGYTF.

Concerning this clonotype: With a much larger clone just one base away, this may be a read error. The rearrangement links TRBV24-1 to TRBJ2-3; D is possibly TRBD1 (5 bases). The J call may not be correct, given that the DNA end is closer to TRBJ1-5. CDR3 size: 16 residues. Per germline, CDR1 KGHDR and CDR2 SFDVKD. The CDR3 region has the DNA TGTGCCACCAGTGATCGGACTAGCGGGACCTCAGATACGCAGCATTTT. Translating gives CATSDRTSGTSDTQHF.

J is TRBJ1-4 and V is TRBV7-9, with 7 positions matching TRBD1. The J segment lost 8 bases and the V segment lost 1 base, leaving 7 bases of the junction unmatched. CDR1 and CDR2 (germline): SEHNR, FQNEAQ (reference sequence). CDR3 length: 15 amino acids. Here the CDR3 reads CASSLGGGVGEKLFF. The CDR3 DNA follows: TGTGCCAGCAGCTTAGGAGGGGGCGTCGGAGAAAAACTGTTTTTT.

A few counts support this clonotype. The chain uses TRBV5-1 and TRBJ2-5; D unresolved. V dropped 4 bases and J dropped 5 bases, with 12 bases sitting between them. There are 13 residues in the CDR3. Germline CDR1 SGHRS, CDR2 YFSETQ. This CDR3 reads CASSVLQSETQYF. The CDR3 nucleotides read TGCGCCAGCAGCGTTTTACAAAGCGAGACCCAGTACTTC.

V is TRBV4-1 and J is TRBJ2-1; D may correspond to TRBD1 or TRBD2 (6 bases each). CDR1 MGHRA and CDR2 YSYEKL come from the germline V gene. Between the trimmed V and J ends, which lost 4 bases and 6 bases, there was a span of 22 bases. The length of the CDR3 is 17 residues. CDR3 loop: CASSPPGAVMAGNEQFF. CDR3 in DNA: TGCGCCAGCAGCCCCCCGGGGGCGGTCATGGCCGGCAATGAGCAGTTCTTC.

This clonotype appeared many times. CDR3: CAWSESLGRYGYTF. CDR3 coding DNA: TGTGCCTGGAGTGAATCGCTGGGAAGGTATGGCTACACCTTC. The V gene is TRBV30, the J gene TRBJ1-2; no firm D call. CDR3 length equals 14 residues. With 1 base removed from V and 5 bases from J, the gap between germline ends came to 14 bases. CDR1 is GTSNPN, CDR2 SVGIG, per germline (reference sequence). The full variable domain, in which reference TRBV30 and TRBJ1-2 provide the parts outside the CDR3, is SQTIHQWPATLVQPVGSPLSLECTVEGTSNPNLYWYRQAAGRGLQLLFYSVGIGQISSEVPQNLSASRPQDRQFILSSKKLLLSDSGFYLCAWSESLGRYGYTFGSGTRLTVV.

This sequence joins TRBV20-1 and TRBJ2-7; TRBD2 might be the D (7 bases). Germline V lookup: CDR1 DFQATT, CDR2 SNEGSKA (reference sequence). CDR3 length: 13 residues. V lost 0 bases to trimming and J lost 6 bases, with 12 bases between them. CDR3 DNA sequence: TGCAGTGCTAGAGATTGGGGGGGCCCCGAGCAGTACTTC. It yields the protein CSARDWGGPEQYF.

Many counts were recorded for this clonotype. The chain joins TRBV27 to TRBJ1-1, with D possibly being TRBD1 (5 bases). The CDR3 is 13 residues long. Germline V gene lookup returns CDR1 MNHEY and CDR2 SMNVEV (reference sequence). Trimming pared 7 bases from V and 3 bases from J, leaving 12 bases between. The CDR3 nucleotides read TGTGCCAGCAAACTTACAGGATACACTGAAGCTTTCTTT. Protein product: CASKLTGYTEAFF.

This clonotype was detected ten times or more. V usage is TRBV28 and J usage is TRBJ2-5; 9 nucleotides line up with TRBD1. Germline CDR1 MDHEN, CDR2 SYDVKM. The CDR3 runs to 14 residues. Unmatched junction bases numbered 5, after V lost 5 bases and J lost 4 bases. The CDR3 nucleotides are TGTGCCAGCAGTAAAACAGGGGGCCTAGAGACCCAGTACTTC. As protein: CASSKTGGLETQYF.